One and the same sample provided the 27 T cell receptor beta chains below, sequenced in a study of blood T cell repertoires in COVID-19. Here immunoSEQ multiplex PCR was the method, and the copy in TCRdb shows in-frame clones only, minus some. The sample has hundreds of thousands of clones, about 89% seen once. The sample taken for sequencing was peripheral blood. Every receptor here comes from a woman aged 50 to 60 with COVID-19, enrolled during active disease.

This sequence joins TRBV24-1 and TRBJ2-4, with TRBD1 as a possible D gene (6 bases). Per the germline V gene, CDR1 is KGHDR and CDR2 is SFDVKD. This CDR3 spans 20 amino acids. V gave up 0 bases and J gave up 2 bases, with 22 bases separating them. In DNA, the CDR3 is TGTGCCACCAGTGATTTGATTCTGCAGGGGTACGCCCCGACCAAAAACATTCAGTACTTC. It yields the protein CATSDLILQGYAPTKNIQYF.

The gene calls are TRBV6-6 and TRBJ1-3, with 7 bases identical to TRBD1. After removal of 7 bases from V and 2 bases from J, the junction contained 5 bases not matched to a gene. Germline V gene lookup returns CDR1 MNHNY and CDR2 SVGAGI (reference sequence). The CDR3 runs to 14 residues. CDR3 in amino acids: CASTNTGAGNTIYF. The CDR3 DNA follows: TGTGCCAGCACCAACACAGGGGCTGGAAACACCATATATTTT.

The chain links TRBV19 to TRBJ1-4, with 7 bases fitting TRBD1. The CDR3 sequence is 17 residues long. Germline values: CDR1 LNHDA, CDR2 SQIVND (reference sequence). Trimming cost V 3 bases and J 4 bases; bases outside gene matches: 11. CDR3 protein: CASSMPASQGGNEKLFF. CDR3 in DNA: TGTGCCAGTAGTATGCCTGCGTCGCAGGGGGGTAATGAAAAACTGTTTTTT.

The CDR3 DNA follows: TGCGCCAGCCACGCAGGGGATGGAAACACCATATATTTT. It codes for CASHAGDGNTIYF. The V gene is TRBV5-1, the J gene TRBJ1-3, with D possibly matching TRBD1 (6 bases). V lost 7 bases, J lost 3 bases, and 11 bases lay in between. CDR3 length equals 13 residues. The germline CDR1 and CDR2 sequences are SGHRS and YFSETQ.

This clone was observed a single time. This rearrangement joins TRBV12-5 to TRBJ2-1; TRBD2 aligns across 8 bases. J was trimmed by 4 bases and V by 0 bases; bases with no gene match: 17. The germline CDR1 and CDR2 sequences are LGHNT and FRNRAP. The CDR3 loop spans 20 amino acids. CDR3 bases: TGTGCTAGTGGTTTGGTCACAAACACACTGGGACTAGGGAAGTACAATGAGCAGTTCTTC. Amino acids: CASGLVTNTLGLGKYNEQFF.

J is TRBJ1-6 and V is TRBV6-5, with 7 bases that match TRBD1. V lost 8 bases to trimming and J lost 5 bases; unmatched junction nucleotides: 9. CDR1 and CDR2 (germline): MNHEY, SVGAGI. The CDR3 is made up of 15 amino acids. CDR3 nucleotide sequence: TGTGCCAGCGAAAGACCGGGACAGAATAATTCACCCCTCCACTTT. Its translation: CASERPGQNNSPLHF.

The rearrangement joins TRBV5-6 to TRBJ2-7, with TRBD2 identical over 8 bases. Germline loops: CDR1 SGHDT, CDR2 YYEEEE. With 5 bases clipped from V and 0 bases from J, the junction kept 7 bases outside the gene matches. This CDR3 contains 15 residues. The CDR3 loop reads CASRSLAVSSYEQYF. The CDR3 nucleotides are TGTGCCAGCAGATCACTAGCGGTCAGCTCCTACGAGCAGTACTTC.

The rearrangement uses TRBV7-9 and TRBJ1-1, with TRBD1 identical over 8 bases. Germline V gene data show CDR1 as SEHNR and CDR2 as FQNEAQ (reference sequence). J was trimmed by 0 bases and V by 3 bases; bases with no gene match: 3. CDR3 length: 15 residues. This CDR3 is CASSLLTGVNTEAFF. In nucleotides, the CDR3 is TGTGCCAGCAGCTTGCTGACAGGGGTGAACACTGAAGCTTTCTTT.

The chain carries TRBV5-8 and TRBJ2-1; TRBD1 matches 8 bases. The CDR3 contains 14 residues. Trimming at V came to 4 bases and at J to 7 bases, leaving 7 bases not matched to a gene. Germline loops: CDR1 SGHTS, CDR2 YDEGEE. The CDR3 DNA reads TGTGCCAGCAGCCAGGACAGGGTGGGTAATGAGCAGTTCTTC. Residues: CASSQDRVGNEQFF.

The rearrangement joins TRBV19 to TRBJ1-3, with 8 bases aligning to TRBD1. The CDR3 loop spans 16 amino acids. V shed 3 bases and J 2 bases; nucleotides not matched to a gene: 6. Germline values: CDR1 LNHDA, CDR2 SQIVND (reference sequence). The CDR3 DNA reads as TGTGCCAGTAGTATCTTTTCAGGGGGCACTGGAAACACCATATATTTT. Protein: CASSIFSGGTGNTIYF.

About this clone: The junction departs from the called germline gene at one end, perhaps through a read error. The chain recombines TRBV7-7 with TRBJ2-5, with D possibly matching TRBD1 (6 bases). Germline CDR1 SSHAT, CDR2 FNYEAQ (reference sequence). CDR3 length: 15 amino acids. As DNA, the CDR3 is TGTGCTAGCAGCTTTCAGCAGGGGACCCAAGAGACCCAGTACTTC. This encodes CASSFQQGTQETQYF.

This chain uses TRBV6-5 with TRBJ2-3; D not resolved. This CDR3 is 12 amino acids long. Germline values: CDR1 MNHEY, CDR2 SVGAGI. V lost 7 bases, J lost 5 bases, and 10 bases lay in between. CDR3 DNA sequence: TGTGCCAGCAAGTTAGAGTTAGATACGCAGTATTTT. Protein product: CASKLELDTQYF.

This chain joins TRBV5-5 and TRBJ2-3; 7 bases fit TRBD1. The CDR3 runs to 15 residues. V was pared by 4 bases and J by 6 bases, with 11 bases of the junction left unmatched. Germline lookup yields CDR1 SGHKS and CDR2 YYEKEE (reference sequence). The CDR3 loop is CASSLRPTGTDTQYF. As DNA, the CDR3 is TGTGCCAGCAGCCTACGCCCGACAGGGACGGATACGCAGTATTTT.

The chain uses TRBV7-8 and TRBJ1-1, with D unresolved. V lost 5 bases and J 3 bases, leaving 16 bases between the germline ends. The CDR3 is made up of 15 amino acids. Germline assignment: CDR1 SGHVS and CDR2 FQNEAQ. The CDR3 DNA reads TGTGCCAGCAGCCCGTGGGTAATCGGGGACACTGAAGCTTTCTTT. The encoded protein is CASSPWVIGDTEAFF.

The chain recombines TRBV24-1 with TRBJ1-2; D is unresolved. This CDR3 is built from 13 residues. Germline CDR1 is KGHDR and CDR2 is SFDVKD. V was shortened by 7 bases and J by 4 bases, with 12 bases between the two germline ends. CDR3 protein: CATRAGGAYGYTF. For the CDR3, the DNA is TGTGCCACCAGGGCCGGCGGTGCCTATGGCTACACCTTC.

J is TRBJ2-3 and V is TRBV9, with 10 bases lining up with TRBD1. CDR1 and CDR2 from the germline V gene are SGDLS and YYNGEE. Trimming cost V 0 bases and J 1 base; bases outside gene matches: 2. The CDR3 totals 16 residues. The CDR3 nucleotides read TGTGCCAGCAGCGTAGTGGGGACAGGGGGCACAGATACGCAGTATTTT. Translated, it gives CASSVVGTGGTDTQYF. The full variable domain, completed using reference TRBV9 and TRBJ2-3, is DSGVTQTPKHLITATGQRVTLRCSPRSGDLSVYWYQQSLDQGLQFLIQYYNGEERAKGNILERFSAQQFPDLHSELNLSSLELGDSALYFCASSVVGTGGTDTQYFGPGTRLTVL.

The J gene is TRBJ2-7, the V gene TRBV19; 15 nucleotides line up with TRBD2. Germline V gene sequence: CDR1 LNHDA, CDR2 SQIVND (reference sequence). V was pared by 5 bases and J by 4 bases, with 9 bases of the junction left unmatched. This CDR3 is built from 17 residues. Written as DNA, the CDR3 is TGTGCCAGTAGTGGCAGGACTAGCGGGAGGGGAGTATACGAGCAGTACTTC. As protein: CASSGRTSGRGVYEQYF.

The chain combines TRBV18 with TRBJ1-1; TRBD1 matches 9 bases. With 6 bases clipped from V and 1 base from J, the junction kept 9 bases outside the gene matches. The CDR3 consists of 16 residues. Germline V gene data show CDR1 as KGHSH and CDR2 as LQKENI. The CDR3 DNA reads TGTGCCAGCTCGTCAAACCCGGGACAGGGGAACACTGAAGCTTTCTTT. Translating gives CASSSNPGQGNTEAFF.

This chain links TRBV18 with TRBJ1-2; 9 nucleotides match TRBD1. J gave up 8 bases and V 4 bases, and 5 bases lay outside the gene matches. CDR3 length equals 13 residues. Germline V gene sequence: CDR1 KGHSH, CDR2 LQKENI. The CDR3 reads CASSRDREGGYTF. Written as DNA, the CDR3 is TGTGCCAGCTCACGGGACAGGGAAGGCGGCTACACCTTC.

The CDR3 DNA reads TGCGCCAGCAACGACGGACTAGCGGGAGGTCGATACGAGCAGTACTTC. It yields the protein CASNDGLAGGRYEQYF. The chain couples TRBV23-1 to TRBJ2-7; TRBD2 agrees at 14 bases. TRBV23-1 is flagged as an ORF with uncertain function. J was trimmed by 4 bases and V by 7 bases; bases with no gene match: 9. There are 16 residues in the CDR3.

The chain has TRBV18 and TRBJ1-2; TRBD1 matches 8 bases. The V gene end was trimmed by 1 base and the J gene end by 3 bases; junction bases not matched to a gene: 7. Germline V gene data show CDR1 as KGHSH and CDR2 as LQKENI. This CDR3 has 16 residues. CDR3 amino acids: CASSPLSGQGDYGYTF. CDR3 sequence (DNA): TGTGCCAGCTCACCACTTTCAGGACAGGGTGACTATGGCTACACCTTC.

This clone was seen many times. The chain couples TRBV9 to TRBJ2-7; D is possibly TRBD2 (5 bases). Germline loops: CDR1 SGDLS, CDR2 YYNGEE. Between the trimmed V and J ends, which lost 2 bases and 5 bases, there was a span of 17 bases. The CDR3 runs 15 residues. CDR3 protein: CASSVGRSSENEQYF. CDR3 bases: TGTGCCAGCAGCGTTGGCCGGAGTAGCGAGAACGAGCAGTACTTC.

The chain joins TRBV3-1 (or the pseudogene TRBV3-2) to TRBJ2-1; 13 nucleotides match TRBD2. This CDR3 has 15 amino acids. Germline loops: CDR1 LGHDT, CDR2 YNNKEL (reference sequence). With V trimmed by 8 bases and J by 6 bases, 7 bases remained unmatched. The CDR3: CASSITSGRANEQFF. The CDR3 DNA is TGTGCCAGCTCGATTACTAGCGGGAGGGCCAATGAGCAGTTCTTC.

This clone showed up just once. The chain is built from TRBV18 and TRBJ2-5; possibly TRBD2 for D (6 bases). CDR1 is KGHSH and CDR2 is LQKENI in the germline V gene. The CDR3 contains 17 residues. V lost 2 bases to trimming and J lost 2 bases, with 18 bases between them. This chain's CDR3 is CASSPSSNAGLQETQYF. The CDR3 DNA reads TGTGCCAGCTCACCATCCTCAAATGCGGGGCTTCAAGAGACCCAGTACTTC.

The rearrangement links TRBV7-9 to TRBJ1-1, with TRBD1 identical over 9 bases. V shed 4 bases and J 4 bases; nucleotides not matched to a gene: 1. The germline V gene encodes CDR1 SEHNR and CDR2 FQNEAQ (reference sequence). The CDR3 is 13 amino acids. The CDR3 DNA reads as TGTGCCAGCAGCTGGACAGGGGTCACTGAAGCTTTCTTT. It translates to CASSWTGVTEAFF. Full variable domain (rest looked up from reference TRBV7-9 and TRBJ1-1): DTGVSQNPRHKITKRGQNVTFRCDPISEHNRLYWYRQTLGQGPEFLTYFQNEAQLEKSRLLSDRFSAERPKGSFSTLEIQRTEQGDSAMYLCASSWTGVTEAFFGQGTRLTVV.

This clone was counted a single time. The rearrangement links TRBV19 to TRBJ2-7; D possibly corresponds to TRBD2 (7 bases). V lost 3 bases to trimming and J lost 1 base, with 13 bases between them. CDR1 is LNHDA, CDR2 SQIVND, per germline (reference sequence). The length of the CDR3 is 15 residues. The CDR3 sequence: CASSMGGTQSYEQYF. As DNA, the CDR3 is TGTGCCAGTAGTATGGGGGGGACACAATCCTACGAGCAGTACTTC.

The V call is TRBV19, the J call TRBJ2-5, with TRBD1 matching over 12 bases. The germline CDR1 and CDR2 sequences are LNHDA and SQIVND (reference sequence). The V gene end was trimmed by 4 bases and the J gene end by 5 bases; junction bases not matched to a gene: 8. This CDR3 is 16 amino acids long. In DNA form, the CDR3 reads TGTGCCAGTAGTACCCCCGGGACAGGGGGCGGGGAGACCCAGTACTTC. It codes for CASSTPGTGGGETQYF.